The entry below gives a single T cell receptor (beta chain) sequence along with its context. Its target is unknown. The CDR3 contains 13 residues. Trimming at V came to 8 bases and at J to 2 bases, leaving 5 bases not matched to a gene. Germline assignment: CDR1 SGHRS and CDR2 YFSETQ. The entry originates in a study of neoadjuvant nivolumab and ipilimumab in lung cancer. Study context: The combination arm added day-1 ipilimumab 1 mg/kg to nivolumab 3 mg/kg on days 1, 15, 29. Study outcomes and limitations: Resected tumors had greater TCR richness and clonality than uninvolved lung. Higher pretherapy blood TCR richness went with higher resected-tumor richness. Only two of four nivolumab-treated tumors gained richness and clonality by surgery.

The table came from immunoSEQ multiplex PCR; TCRdb's copy has only in-frame clones and leaves some out. The data contain roughly 19,000 clones, roughly 77% of them singletons. The genes are TRBV5-1 and TRBJ2-7; 9 bases line up with TRBD1. The starting material was tumor tissue, obtained after neoadjuvant nivolumab, alone or with ipilimumab, at or shortly before surgery. The receptor's source is an adult with non-small cell lung cancer. The CDR3 loop reads CASKQGATYEQYF. CDR3 DNA sequence: TGCGCCAGTAAACAGGGGGCTACCTACGAGCAGTACTTC. The full variable domain, in which reference TRBV5-1 and TRBJ2-7 provide the parts outside the CDR3, is KAGVTQTPRYLIKTRGQQVTLSCSPISGHRSVSWYQQTPGQGLQFLFEYFSETQRNKGNFPGRFSGRQFSNSRSEMNVSTLELGDSALYLCASKQGATYEQYFGPGTRLTVT.